These 22 T cell receptor beta chains came from one sample sequenced in a study of a mutant IDH1 vaccine in newly diagnosed glioma. Assay: immunoSEQ multiplex PCR; the TCRdb copy retains only in-frame clones and omits some. The data contain about 37,000 clones, about 80% of them singletons. Their antigens remain unidentified. Time point reported: week 5, during vaccination. Each vaccine dose was 300 ug of mutant IDH1 20-mer peptide, with topical imiquimod. Sequencing was performed on PBMCs, taken from a glioma patient whose treatment included an IDH1 peptide vaccine. The receptors here all came from a man between 25 and 39 years old with glioma.

This sequence joins TRBV7-2 and TRBJ2-3; 11 bases fit TRBD2. Germline CDR1 and CDR2: SGHTA and FQGNSA. With V trimmed by 5 bases and J by 0 bases, 10 bases remained unmatched. The CDR3 has 18 amino acids. This chain's CDR3 is CASSGRASGGPSTDTQYF. The CDR3 DNA is TGTGCCAGCAGCGGGAGGGCTAGCGGGGGGCCCAGCACAGATACGCAGTATTTT. Full variable domain (remainder filled in from reference TRBV7-2 and TRBJ2-3): GAGVSQSPSNKVTEKGKDVELRCDPISGHTALYWYRQSLGQGLEFLIYFQGNSAPDKSGLPSDRFSAERTGGSVSTLTIQRTQQEDSAVYLCASSGRASGGPSTDTQYFGPGTRLTVL.

The V and J genes are TRBV19 and TRBJ1-2, with 8 bases that match TRBD1. The germline CDR1 and CDR2 sequences are LNHDA and SQIVND (reference sequence). Losses at the gene ends were 3 bases for V and 6 bases for J; bases not matched to a gene: 3. This CDR3 is 13 amino acids long. CDR3 region: CASSMQQGDGYTF. The CDR3 region has the DNA TGTGCCAGTAGTATGCAACAGGGGGATGGCTACACCTTC.

The chain is built from TRBV4-3 and TRBJ1-6, with D uncertain. The CDR3 is 15 residues long. Trimming left V 2 bases short and J 3 bases short, with 8 bases between. The germline V gene has CDR1 LGHNA and CDR2 YSLEER. The CDR3 sequence is CASSQLISYNSPLHF. CDR3 DNA: TGCGCCAGCAGCCAATTAATAAGCTATAATTCACCCCTCCACTTT.

This chain connects TRBV30 to TRBJ2-1; D is perhaps TRBD2 (6 bases). This CDR3 has 13 amino acids. CDR1 is GTSNPN, CDR2 SVGIG, per germline (reference sequence). The germline V and J ends were trimmed by 8 bases and 6 bases, with 17 bases remaining between them. CDR3 nucleotides: TGTGCCGGAGCCTTGGGACTCTTCAATGAGCAGTTCTTC. It translates to CAGALGLFNEQFF. Based on the CDR3 plus reference TRBV30 and TRBJ2-1, the full variable domain is SQTIHQWPATLVQPVGSPLSLECTVEGTSNPNLYWYRQAAGRGLQLLFYSVGIGQISSEVPQNLSASRPQDRQFILSSKKLLLSDSGFYLCAGALGLFNEQFFGPGTRLTVL.

The V call is TRBV11-2, the J call TRBJ2-1; D unresolved. Trimming removed 3 bases from V and 6 bases from J, with 9 bases in between. This CDR3 region has 13 residues. The germline V gene encodes CDR1 SGHAT and CDR2 FQNNGV. The CDR3 nucleotides are TGTGCCAGCAGCTTCCCGGCCGTCAATGAGCAGTTCTTC. Translation: CASSFPAVNEQFF.

J is TRBJ2-1 and V is TRBV9, with D tentatively TRBD2 (6 bases). V lost 6 bases, J lost 1 base, and 14 bases lay in between. The germline gives CDR1 SGDLS, CDR2 YYNGEE. The CDR3 contains 15 residues. The CDR3 region is CASTESGYSYNEQFF. CDR3 DNA: TGTGCCAGCACCGAGAGCGGGTATTCCTACAATGAGCAGTTCTTC. The entire variable domain, with the rest obtained from reference TRBV9 and TRBJ2-1, is as follows: DSGVTQTPKHLITATGQRVTLRCSPRSGDLSVYWYQQSLDQGLQFLIQYYNGEERAKGNILERFSAQQFPDLHSELNLSSLELGDSALYFCASTESGYSYNEQFFGPGTRLTVL.

This clone appeared a few times. V gene TRBV6-1 combines with J gene TRBJ2-2; D may match TRBD1 or TRBD2 (5 bases each). CDR3 length: 15 residues. Deletions cut 7 bases from V and 5 bases from J, with 17 bases between. Germline V CDR1 and CDR2: MNHNS, SASEGT. This chain's CDR3 is CASTPGTLGTGELFF. The CDR3, as DNA: TGTGCCAGCACCCCAGGGACCCTGGGGACCGGGGAGCTGTTTTTT.

V is TRBV15 and J is TRBJ2-7; weak D call: TRBD2 (6 bases). This CDR3 has 16 amino acids. With 0 bases removed from V and 3 bases from J, the gap between germline ends came to 15 bases. CDR1 is LNHNV, CDR2 YYDKDF, per germline (reference sequence). The CDR3 nucleotides are TGTGCCACCAGCAGAGATAGCCGGGGAGGTCGCTACGAGCAGTACTTC. Its translation is CATSRDSRGGRYEQYF.

This clone was found a few times. The same CDR3 also results from other DNA sequences found in this sample. The chain is built from TRBV30 and TRBJ2-3; no firm D call. The CDR3 consists of 12 residues. The V end lost 0 bases, the J end lost 4 bases, and 5 bases lay between the germline ends. The germline CDR1 and CDR2 sequences are GTSNPN and SVGIG (reference sequence). In DNA, the CDR3 is TGTGCCTGGAGTGTACGCGCAGATACGCAGTATTTT. Its translation is CAWSVRADTQYF. The whole variable domain, remainder taken from reference TRBV30 and TRBJ2-3, is SQTIHQWPATLVQPVGSPLSLECTVEGTSNPNLYWYRQAAGRGLQLLFYSVGIGQISSEVPQNLSASRPQDRQFILSSKKLLLSDSGFYLCAWSVRADTQYFGPGTRLTVL.

V and J are TRBV7-9 and TRBJ2-3, with 7 bases identical to TRBD2. The V gene's germline CDR1 is SEHNR and CDR2 FQNEAQ (reference sequence). J gave up 6 bases and V 11 bases, and 11 bases lay outside the gene matches. The CDR3 is made up of 13 amino acids. CDR3 sequence (DNA): TGTGCCTGGGGGGGAGCCGTCGGTGATACGCAGTATTTT. This codes for CAWGGAVGDTQYF.

The chain combines TRBV2 with TRBJ2-5, with 8 positions matching TRBD1. CDR1 SNHLY and CDR2 FYNNEI come from the germline V gene. This CDR3 is 13 amino acids long. V shed 7 bases and J 4 bases; nucleotides not matched to a gene: 5. CDR3: CASNTGGGETQYF. DNA for the CDR3: TGTGCCAGCAACACAGGGGGTGGAGAGACCCAGTACTTC.

This rearrangement joins TRBV6-4 to TRBJ2-1; 8 bases agree with TRBD2. V lost 5 bases and J lost 4; bases outside the gene matches: 10. Germline lookup yields CDR1 MRHNA and CDR2 SNTAGT. This CDR3 comprises 16 residues. The CDR3 loop is CASSRGETGGYNEQFF. CDR3 DNA: TGTGCCAGCAGTCGTGGGGAAACGGGGGGGTACAATGAGCAGTTCTTC.

This clone appeared a single time. V gene TRBV14 combines with J gene TRBJ2-5; D may be TRBD2 (6 bases). Germline values: CDR1 SGHDN, CDR2 FVKESK. The CDR3 runs to 17 residues. V shed 4 bases and J shed 1 base, with 19 bases lying between them. The chain's CDR3 is CASSLAPRRGSQETQYF. The CDR3 region has the DNA TGTGCCAGCAGCCTCGCCCCCCGACGGGGGAGCCAAGAGACCCAGTACTTC.

This clone was seen more than once but under ten times. This chain connects TRBV19 to TRBJ1-1; tentatively, D is TRBD1 (6 bases). In germline, CDR1 is LNHDA, CDR2 SQIVND (reference sequence). Deletions cut 6 bases from V and 4 bases from J, with 15 bases between. The CDR3 contains 14 residues. The CDR3 is CASSKHRESTEAFF. The DNA of the CDR3 is TGTGCCAGTAGCAAACACAGGGAGTCCACTGAAGCTTTCTTT.

The J gene is TRBJ1-3, the V gene TRBV6-1; D call uncertain. The CDR3 consists of 14 residues. Germline CDR1 MNHNS, CDR2 SASEGT. V lost 7 bases and J lost 0, with 10 bases in between. This CDR3 reads CASTNPRSGNTIYF. As DNA, the CDR3 is TGTGCCAGCACGAACCCCCGCTCTGGAAACACCATATATTTT.

The sample holds a few counts of this clone. V and J are TRBV5-1 and TRBJ2-2; TRBD1 matches 8 bases. Losses at the gene ends were 6 bases for V and 0 bases for J; bases not matched to a gene: 7. Germline V lookup: CDR1 SGHRS, CDR2 YFSETQ. CDR3 length: 16 residues. The CDR3 DNA reads as TGCGCCAGCACCCGACAGGGGAATCCGAACACCGGGGAGCTGTTTTTT. Its translation: CASTRQGNPNTGELFF. Drawing the rest from reference TRBV5-1 and TRBJ2-2, the complete variable domain is KAGVTQTPRYLIKTRGQQVTLSCSPISGHRSVSWYQQTPGQGLQFLFEYFSETQRNKGNFPGRFSGRQFSNSRSEMNVSTLELGDSALYLCASTRQGNPNTGELFFGEGSRLTVL.

The V gene is TRBV2, the J gene TRBJ2-3, with D tentatively TRBD1 or TRBD2 (5 bases each). CDR3 size: 14 residues. With 4 bases removed from V and 5 bases from J, the gap between germline ends came to 13 bases. CDR1 SNHLY and CDR2 FYNNEI come from the germline V gene. CDR3 sequence: CASSASTGRDTQYF. DNA for the CDR3: TGTGCCAGCAGTGCCAGCACGGGACGAGATACGCAGTATTTT.

The chain joins TRBV5-1 to TRBJ2-5, with TRBD1 matching 8 bases. Losses at the gene ends were 0 bases for V and 5 bases for J; bases not matched to a gene: 9. Germline assignment: CDR1 SGHRS and CDR2 YFSETQ. The CDR3 sequence is 16 residues long. This CDR3 reads CASSLAPQGAGETQYF. The CDR3, as DNA: TGCGCCAGCAGCTTGGCCCCTCAGGGGGCAGGGGAGACCCAGTACTTC.

In nucleotides, the CDR3 is TGTGCCAGCAGAGGGTACTCCTCCTACGAGCAGTACTTC. Translated: CASRGYSSYEQYF. This chain uses TRBV5-5 with TRBJ2-5; D is undetermined. The DNA end is more similar to TRBJ2-7, so the J call may be wrong. The CDR3 runs 13 residues. Germline CDR1 is SGHKS and CDR2 is YYEKEE (reference sequence).

The chain carries TRBV6-1 and TRBJ2-5, with 10 bases identical to TRBD1. CDR1 MNHNS and CDR2 SASEGT come from the germline V gene. The CDR3 is 16 amino acids. Unmatched junction bases numbered 10, after V lost 4 bases and J lost 5 bases. The CDR3 sequence: CASSGTGGIRGETQYF. The DNA of the CDR3 is TGTGCCAGCAGTGGGACAGGGGGGATTCGGGGTGAGACCCAGTACTTC.

The genes are TRBV19 and TRBJ2-7; either TRBD1 or TRBD2 may supply D (5 bases each). V was trimmed by 6 bases and J by 0 bases, leaving 12 bases between them. This CDR3 has 14 residues. Germline V lookup: CDR1 LNHDA, CDR2 SQIVND (reference sequence). This CDR3 reads CASSRRDGSYEQYF. The CDR3 nucleotides are TGTGCCAGTAGCAGACGGGACGGCTCCTACGAGCAGTACTTC.

This chain links TRBV5-1 with TRBJ1-6; D is undetermined. V lost 3 bases and J 3 bases, leaving 13 bases between the germline ends. The germline V gene has CDR1 SGHRS and CDR2 YFSETQ. The CDR3 runs to 16 residues. CDR3 in amino acids: CASSSGGRLYNSPLHF. The CDR3 DNA sequence: TGCGCCAGCAGCTCGGGCGGCCGGCTCTATAATTCACCCCTCCACTTT.